One and the same sample provided the 7 T cell receptor beta chains below, sequenced in a study of T cells after yellow fever vaccination. A single record per CDR3 protein comes from TCRdb applying MiXCR to the 5' RACE reads. The sample has about 340,000 distinct CDR3 sequences; around 13% are singletons. The material sequenced was CD4+ T cells sorted from PBMCs, taken 15 days after the yellow fever booster vaccination. The receptor set was obtained from a young man who received the YFV17D yellow fever vaccine.

The chain employs TRBV7-9 and TRBJ1-2; possible D gene TRBD1, 5 bases. This CDR3 spans 14 amino acids. The V gene's germline CDR1 is SEHNR and CDR2 FQNEAQ (reference sequence). V gave up 5 bases and J gave up 2 bases, with 12 bases separating them. The CDR3: CASSKESGNYGYTF. The CDR3 nucleotides are TGTGCCAGCAGCAAAGAATCAGGGAACTATGGCTACACCTTC.

The chain links TRBV5-1 to TRBJ2-4, with D unresolved. Germline V gene sequence: CDR1 SGHRS, CDR2 YFSETQ. The CDR3 sequence is 15 residues long. V was clipped by 4 bases and J by 0 bases, with 11 bases between them. CDR3 sequence reads: CASSPAALAKNIQYF. The CDR3 DNA is TGCGCCAGCAGCCCCGCAGCTCTAGCCAAAAACATTCAGTACTTC.

This chain uses TRBV2 with TRBJ2-5; 7 positions agree with TRBD2. The CDR3 has 15 amino acids. The V gene's germline CDR1 is SNHLY and CDR2 FYNNEI. V lost 6 bases to trimming and J lost 8 bases; unmatched junction nucleotides: 15. The CDR3 DNA follows: TGTGCCAGCAGGGTCGGGGGGACCGCCATATCCACCCAGTACTTC. It specifies CASRVGGTAISTQYF.

This clonotype came up a few times. CDR3 DNA sequence: TGTGCCAGCAGCCTAGAGGGTCCTAATTCACCCCTCCACTTT. Its translation is CASSLEGPNSPLHF. V and J are TRBV7-2 and TRBJ1-6; D is undetermined. The CDR3 consists of 14 residues. Germline values: CDR1 SGHTA, CDR2 FQGNSA. Trimming took off 5 bases at V and 6 bases at J, with 11 bases between the two ends. Together with reference TRBV7-2 and TRBJ1-6, the CDR3 gives the full variable domain: GAGVSQSPSNKVTEKGKDVELRCDPISGHTALYWYRQSLGQGLEFLIYFQGNSAPDKSGLPSDRFSAERTGGSVSTLTIQRTQQEDSAVYLCASSLEGPNSPLHFGNGTRLTVT.

The V call is TRBV12-3 or TRBV12-4, the J call TRBJ2-3; D is ambiguous. V lost 8 bases to trimming and J lost 1 base, with 4 bases between them. This CDR3 is 11 amino acids long. CDR3 coding DNA: TGTGCCAGCCTTGGCACAGATACGCAGTATTTT. Translation: CASLGTDTQYF.

Only a few counts were recorded for this clonotype. The rearrangement joins TRBV5-5 to TRBJ1-2, with D possibly being TRBD1 (5 bases). This CDR3 is built from 15 residues. CDR1 and CDR2 from the germline V gene are SGHKS and YYEKEE (reference sequence). V was shortened by 4 bases and J by 4 bases, with 17 bases between the two germline ends. CDR3 sequence reads: CASSQGPGISYGYTF. Written as DNA, the CDR3 is TGTGCCAGCAGCCAGGGTCCGGGTATAAGCTATGGCTACACCTTC.

This clonotype was detected only a few times. The V gene is TRBV25-1, the J gene TRBJ2-3, with D perhaps TRBD1 or TRBD2 (6 bases each). The CDR3 length is 14 residues. V was cut by 3 bases and J by 4 bases, with 11 bases left in between. From germline, CDR1 is MGHDK and CDR2 SYGVNS. CDR3 in amino acids: CASSDFRGADTQYF. CDR3 bases: TGTGCCAGCAGTGACTTTAGGGGGGCAGATACGCAGTATTTT.